These 2 T cell receptor beta chains were all obtained from the same sample, sequenced in a study of T cells in Graves' hyperthyroidism and ophthalmopathy. The TCR beta CDR3 regions underwent amplification using RNA transcripts as the source. The HTBI primer set was used in a first-round RT-PCR of the TCR CDR3. TCRdb reprocessed the multiplex PCR reads via MiXCR and lists one record per CDR3 protein. The table includes hundreds of thousands of distinct CDR3 sequences, 16% detected once. The sample taken for sequencing was blood. Every receptor here comes from a woman aged 18 to 35 with Graves' hyperthyroidism.

V is TRBV10-1 and J is TRBJ2-3; TRBD1 agrees at 9 bases. This CDR3 spans 16 amino acids. The V segment lost 4 bases and the J segment 3 bases; nucleotides outside the gene matches: 8. The germline V gene has CDR1 WNHNN and CDR2 SYGVQD (reference sequence). The CDR3 DNA sequence: TGCGCCAGCAGTGTCGGGACAGGGAAGAGTACAGATACGCAGTATTTT. Encoded protein: CASSVGTGKSTDTQYF.

There are a few counts of this clonotype. The chain uses TRBV27 and TRBJ1-6; 8 bases are shared with TRBD1. Germline V lookup: CDR1 MNHEY, CDR2 SMNVEV (reference sequence). V was pared by 1 base and J by 7 bases, with 3 bases of the junction left unmatched. The length of the CDR3 is 15 residues. The CDR3 spells CASSLFDRGNSPLHF. The CDR3 nucleotides read TGTGCCAGCAGTTTATTTGACAGGGGAAATTCACCCCTCCACTTT.